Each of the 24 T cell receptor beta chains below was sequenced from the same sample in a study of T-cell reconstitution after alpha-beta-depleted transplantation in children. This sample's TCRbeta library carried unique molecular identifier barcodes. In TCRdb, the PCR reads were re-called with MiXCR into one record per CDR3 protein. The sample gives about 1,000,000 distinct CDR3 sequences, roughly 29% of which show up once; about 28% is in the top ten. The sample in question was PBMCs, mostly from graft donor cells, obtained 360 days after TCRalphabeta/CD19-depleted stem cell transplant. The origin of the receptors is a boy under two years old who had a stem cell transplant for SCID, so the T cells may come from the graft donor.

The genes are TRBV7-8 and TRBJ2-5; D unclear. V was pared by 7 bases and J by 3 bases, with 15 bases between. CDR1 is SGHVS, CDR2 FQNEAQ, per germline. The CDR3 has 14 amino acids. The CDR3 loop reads CASIQNRPKETQYF. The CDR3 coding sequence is TGTGCCAGCATCCAGAATAGGCCCAAAGAGACCCAGTACTTC.

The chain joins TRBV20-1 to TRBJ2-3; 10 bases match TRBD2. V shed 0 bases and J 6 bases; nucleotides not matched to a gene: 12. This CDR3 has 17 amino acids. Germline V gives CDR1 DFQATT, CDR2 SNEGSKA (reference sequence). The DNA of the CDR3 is TGCAGTGCTAGAGATTTGTGGAGCGGGGGGGCTTTCGATACGCAGTATTTT. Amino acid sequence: CSARDLWSGGAFDTQYF.

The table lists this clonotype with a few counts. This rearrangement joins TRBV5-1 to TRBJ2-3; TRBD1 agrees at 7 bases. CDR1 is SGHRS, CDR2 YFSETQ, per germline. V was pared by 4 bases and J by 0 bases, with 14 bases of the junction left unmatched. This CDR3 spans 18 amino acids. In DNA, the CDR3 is TGCGCCAGCAGCCGCGGACAGGATAATTCAAAGAGCACAGATACGCAGTATTTT. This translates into CASSRGQDNSKSTDTQYF.

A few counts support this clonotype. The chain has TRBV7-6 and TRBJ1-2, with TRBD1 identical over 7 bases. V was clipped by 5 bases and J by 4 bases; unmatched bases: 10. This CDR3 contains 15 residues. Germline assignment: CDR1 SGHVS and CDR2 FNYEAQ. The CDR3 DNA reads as TGTGCCAGCAGCCGCTACAGGGGTTCATCCTATGGCTACACCTTC. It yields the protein CASSRYRGSSYGYTF.

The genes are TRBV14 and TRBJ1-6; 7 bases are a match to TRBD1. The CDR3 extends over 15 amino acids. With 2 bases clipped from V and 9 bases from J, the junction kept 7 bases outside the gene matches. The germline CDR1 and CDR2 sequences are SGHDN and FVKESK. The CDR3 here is CASSQYPGGISPLHF. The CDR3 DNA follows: TGTGCCAGCAGCCAATACCCAGGGGGGATTTCACCCCTCCACTTT. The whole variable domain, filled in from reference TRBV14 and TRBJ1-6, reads EAGVTQFPSHSVIEKGQTVTLRCDPISGHDNLYWYRRVMGKEIKFLLHFVKESKQDESGMPNNRFLAERTGGTYSTLKVQPAELEDSGVYFCASSQYPGGISPLHFGNGTRLTVT.

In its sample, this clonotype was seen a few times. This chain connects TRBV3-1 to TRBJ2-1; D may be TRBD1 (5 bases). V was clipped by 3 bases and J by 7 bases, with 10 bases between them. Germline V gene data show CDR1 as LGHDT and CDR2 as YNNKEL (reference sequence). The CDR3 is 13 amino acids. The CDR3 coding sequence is TGTGCCAGCAGCCACGCAGGGCGGAATGAGCAGTTCTTC. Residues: CASSHAGRNEQFF.

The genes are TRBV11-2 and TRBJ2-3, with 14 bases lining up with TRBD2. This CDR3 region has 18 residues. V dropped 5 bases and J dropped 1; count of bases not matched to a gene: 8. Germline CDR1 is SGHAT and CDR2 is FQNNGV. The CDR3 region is CASSRTSGGPLGTDTQYF. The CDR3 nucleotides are TGTGCCAGCAGCCGGACTAGCGGGGGGCCGCTGGGCACAGATACGCAGTATTTT.

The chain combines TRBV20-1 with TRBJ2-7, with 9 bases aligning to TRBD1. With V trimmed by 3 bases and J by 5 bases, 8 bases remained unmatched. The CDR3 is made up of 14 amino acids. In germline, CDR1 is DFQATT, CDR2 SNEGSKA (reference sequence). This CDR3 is CSASIGTGLNEQYF. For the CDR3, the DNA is TGCAGTGCTAGCATTGGGACAGGGTTAAACGAGCAGTACTTC.

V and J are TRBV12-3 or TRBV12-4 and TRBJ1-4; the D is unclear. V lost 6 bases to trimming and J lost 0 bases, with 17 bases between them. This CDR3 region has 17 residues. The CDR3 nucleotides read TGTGCCAGCAGCACCACGGGAGGGTTCGCAACTAATGAAAAACTGTTTTTT. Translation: CASSTTGGFATNEKLFF.

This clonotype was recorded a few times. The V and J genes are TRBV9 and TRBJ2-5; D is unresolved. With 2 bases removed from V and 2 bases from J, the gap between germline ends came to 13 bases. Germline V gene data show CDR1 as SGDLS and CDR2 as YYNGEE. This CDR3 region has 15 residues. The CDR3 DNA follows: TGTGCCAGCAGCGTTCTCGGACGGCGGCAAGAGACCCAGTACTTC. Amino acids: CASSVLGRRQETQYF.

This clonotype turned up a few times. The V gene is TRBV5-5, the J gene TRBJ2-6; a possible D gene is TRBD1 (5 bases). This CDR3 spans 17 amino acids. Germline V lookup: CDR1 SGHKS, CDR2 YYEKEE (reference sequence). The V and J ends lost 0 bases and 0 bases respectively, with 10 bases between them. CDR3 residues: CASSLGGPLSGANVLTF. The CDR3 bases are TGTGCCAGCAGCTTGGGGGGCCCACTCTCTGGGGCCAACGTCCTGACTTTC.

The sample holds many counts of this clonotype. The CDR3 DNA is TGTGCCAGCAACTTCGGGACAGCTAGCACAGATACGCAGTATTTT. Its protein product is CASNFGTASTDTQYF. This rearrangement joins TRBV7-9 to TRBJ2-3; 7 bases fit TRBD1. V was pared by 7 bases and J by 0 bases, with 7 bases of the junction left unmatched. Germline V gene sequence: CDR1 SEHNR, CDR2 FQNEAQ (reference sequence). The CDR3 runs to 15 residues.

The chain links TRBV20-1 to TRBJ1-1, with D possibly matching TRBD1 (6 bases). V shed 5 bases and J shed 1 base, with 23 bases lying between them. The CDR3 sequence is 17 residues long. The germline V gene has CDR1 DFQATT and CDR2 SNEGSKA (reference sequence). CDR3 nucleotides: TGCAGTGCTGAACTCATGGTCCCCGGGACAACGAACACTGAAGCTTTCTTT. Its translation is CSAELMVPGTTNTEAFF.

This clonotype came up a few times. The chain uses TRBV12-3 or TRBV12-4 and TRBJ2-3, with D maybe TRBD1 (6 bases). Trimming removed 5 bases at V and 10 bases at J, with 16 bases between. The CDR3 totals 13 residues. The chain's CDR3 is CASSPHRVGAQYF. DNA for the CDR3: TGTGCCAGCAGTCCCCACAGGGTCGGAGCGCAGTATTTT.

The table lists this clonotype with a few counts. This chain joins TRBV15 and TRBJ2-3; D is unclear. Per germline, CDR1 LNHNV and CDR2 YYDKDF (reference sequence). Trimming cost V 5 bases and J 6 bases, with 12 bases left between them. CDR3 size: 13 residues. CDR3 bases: TGTGCCACCAGCTTGTCACTCCGGGATACGCAGTATTTT. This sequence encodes CATSLSLRDTQYF. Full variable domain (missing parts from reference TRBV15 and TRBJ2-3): DAMVIQNPRYQVTQFGKPVTLSCSQTLNHNVMYWYQQKSSQAPKLLFHYYDKDFNNEADTPDNFQSRRPNTSFCFLDIRSPGLGDTAMYLCATSLSLRDTQYFGPGTRLTVL.

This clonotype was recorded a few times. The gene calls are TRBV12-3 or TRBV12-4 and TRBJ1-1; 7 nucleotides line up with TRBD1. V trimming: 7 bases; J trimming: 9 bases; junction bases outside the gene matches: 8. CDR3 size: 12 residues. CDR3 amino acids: CASTSWGQQAFF. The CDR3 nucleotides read TGTGCCAGCACCTCCTGGGGACAGCAAGCTTTCTTT.

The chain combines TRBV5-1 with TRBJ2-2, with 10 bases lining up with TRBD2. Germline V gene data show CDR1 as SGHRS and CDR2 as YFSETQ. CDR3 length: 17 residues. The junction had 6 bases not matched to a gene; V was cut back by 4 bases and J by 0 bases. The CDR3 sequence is CASSPTSGGANTGELFF. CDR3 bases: TGCGCCAGCAGCCCGACAAGCGGGGGGGCGAACACCGGGGAGCTGTTTTTT.

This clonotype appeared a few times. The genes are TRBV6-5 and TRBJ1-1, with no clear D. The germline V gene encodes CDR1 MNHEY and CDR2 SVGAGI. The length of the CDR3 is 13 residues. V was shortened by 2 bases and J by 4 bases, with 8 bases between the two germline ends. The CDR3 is CASSYLVGTEAFF. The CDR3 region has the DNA TGTGCCAGCAGTTACCTCGTTGGCACTGAAGCTTTCTTT.

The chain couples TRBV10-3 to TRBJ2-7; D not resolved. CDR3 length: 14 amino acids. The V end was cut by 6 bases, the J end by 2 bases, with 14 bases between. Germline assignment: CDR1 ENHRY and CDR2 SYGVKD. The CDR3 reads CAISDNLSPYEQYF. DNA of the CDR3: TGTGCCATCAGCGACAATTTGAGCCCCTACGAGCAGTACTTC.

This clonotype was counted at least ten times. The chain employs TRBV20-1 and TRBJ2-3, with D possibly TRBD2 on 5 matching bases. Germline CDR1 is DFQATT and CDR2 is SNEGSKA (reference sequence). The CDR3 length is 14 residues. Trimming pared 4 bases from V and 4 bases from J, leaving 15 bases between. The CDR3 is CSAMKGHGADTQYF. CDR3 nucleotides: TGCAGTGCTATGAAGGGTCACGGGGCAGATACGCAGTATTTT.

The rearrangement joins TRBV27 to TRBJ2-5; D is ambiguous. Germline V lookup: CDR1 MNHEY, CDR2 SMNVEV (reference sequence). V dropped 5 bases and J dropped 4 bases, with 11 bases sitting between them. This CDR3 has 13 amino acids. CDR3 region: CASSLRRGETQYF. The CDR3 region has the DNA TGTGCCAGCAGTCTAAGACGCGGAGAGACCCAGTACTTC.

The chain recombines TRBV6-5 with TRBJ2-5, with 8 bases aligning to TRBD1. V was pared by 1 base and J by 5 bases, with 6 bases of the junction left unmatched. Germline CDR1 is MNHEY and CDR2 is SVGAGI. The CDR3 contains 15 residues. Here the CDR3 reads CASSYLTGGSETQYF. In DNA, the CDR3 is TGTGCCAGCAGTTACTTAACAGGGGGGTCGGAGACCCAGTACTTC.

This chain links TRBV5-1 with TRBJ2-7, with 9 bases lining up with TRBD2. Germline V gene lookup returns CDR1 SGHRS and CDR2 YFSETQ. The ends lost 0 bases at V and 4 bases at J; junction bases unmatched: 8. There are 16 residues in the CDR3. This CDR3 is CASSLVVAGESYEQYF. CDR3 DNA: TGCGCCAGCAGCTTGGTTGTAGCGGGGGAATCTTACGAGCAGTACTTC.

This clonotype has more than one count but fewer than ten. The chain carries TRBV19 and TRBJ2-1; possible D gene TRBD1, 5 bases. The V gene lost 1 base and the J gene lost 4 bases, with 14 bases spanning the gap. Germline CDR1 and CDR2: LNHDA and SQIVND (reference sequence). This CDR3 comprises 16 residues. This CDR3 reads CASSIASGSLYNEQFF. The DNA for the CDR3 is TGTGCCAGTAGTATAGCGTCAGGGTCCCTTTACAATGAGCAGTTCTTC.